These 3 T cell receptor beta chains came from one sample sequenced in a study of human T cells and chemical hapten exposure. As for time point: pre-sensitization, week 0. Noted treatment: therapeutic diphenylcyclopropenone sensitization with weekly scalp DPC. TCRdb processed the RACE reads anew with MiXCR; each CDR3 protein has one entry. The data contain around 260,000 distinct CDR3 sequences, approximately 8.6% of them seen just once; the ten biggest clones take up about 2.1%. Here the sequenced sample was whole blood, taken in connection with sensitization to the hapten diphenylcyclopropenone (DPC). The receptors stem from a woman aged 40 to 55 with alopecia areata. Some clones in this sample may be carry-over from other donors' samples.

This clonotype has a count of ten or more. CDR3: CASSQGTAQEKLFF. CDR3 DNA sequence: TGTGCCAGCAGCCAAGGGACAGCCCAGGAAAAACTGTTTTTT. The genes are TRBV7-9 and TRBJ1-4; 7 nucleotides match TRBD1. This CDR3 is built from 14 residues. After removal of 5 bases from V and 8 bases from J, the junction contained 8 bases not matched to a gene. Germline loops: CDR1 SEHNR, CDR2 FQNEAQ (reference sequence).

Only a few counts were recorded for this clonotype. The gene calls are TRBV10-3 and TRBJ2-7, with TRBD2 as a possible D gene (6 bases). V was shortened by 7 bases and J by 2 bases, with 18 bases between the two germline ends. Germline CDR1 reads ENHRY; CDR2 reads SYGVKD. This CDR3 has 15 amino acids. The CDR3 DNA sequence: TGTGCCATCACCAACACGCCAGGGAGGACCTACGAGCAGTACTTC. Amino acids: CAITNTPGRTYEQYF.

The V gene is TRBV7-9, the J gene TRBJ2-2, with TRBD1 identical over 9 bases. With 5 bases clipped from V and 3 bases from J, the junction kept 19 bases outside the gene matches. Germline assignment: CDR1 SEHNR and CDR2 FQNEAQ (reference sequence). The CDR3 loop spans 20 amino acids. CDR3: CASSPDGGPLDRGYTGELFF. The CDR3 DNA sequence: TGTGCCAGCAGCCCAGACGGGGGTCCTCTGGACAGGGGATACACCGGGGAGCTGTTTTTT.